Below are 6 T cell receptor beta chains sequenced from a single sample in a study of molecular identifiers for immune sequencing clone quantification. One entry per CDR3 protein results from TCRdb running MiXCR on the PCR reads. This sample has just under 650,000 distinct CDR3 sequences, with nearly 20% found just once. The sample consisted of naive CD8+ T cells from blood, with Jurkat cell RNA spiked in. The sample's subset: FACS-sorted CD8+CD4-CCR7+CD45RA+ naive T cells. These receptors all come from a human donor in good health. Some libraries in this study had Jurkat cell RNA spiked in.

This rearrangement joins TRBV4-3 to TRBJ2-3; 10 bases are shared with TRBD2. Germline V gene lookup returns CDR1 LGHNA and CDR2 YSLEER. The CDR3 runs 15 residues. V was pared by 10 bases and J by 3 bases, with 10 bases of the junction left unmatched. This CDR3 reads CATSTSGALTDTQYF. CDR3 nucleotide sequence: TGCGCCACCTCCACTAGCGGGGCGTTAACAGATACGCAGTATTTT.

This sequence joins TRBV12-3 or TRBV12-4 and TRBJ2-2; 13 bases line up with TRBD2. This CDR3 spans 15 amino acids. The junction had 6 bases not matched to a gene; V was cut back by 10 bases and J by 4 bases. The CDR3 protein is CATETSGGRTGELFF. The DNA of the CDR3 is TGTGCCACGGAGACTAGCGGGGGGCGCACCGGGGAGCTGTTTTTT.

DNA for the CDR3: TGTGCCAGCAGTCCCGATCTGGGACTAGTCGTTAATGAGCAGTTCTTC. This gives the protein CASSPDLGLVVNEQFF. The chain is built from TRBV12-3 or TRBV12-4 and TRBJ2-1, with 8 bases aligning to TRBD2. V shed 5 bases and J 7 bases; nucleotides not matched to a gene: 13. CDR3 size: 16 residues.

This clonotype was seen only a few times. The gene calls are TRBV19 and TRBJ2-3, with TRBD2 matching 13 bases. This CDR3 spans 16 amino acids. Trimming at V came to 6 bases and at J to 2 bases, leaving 5 bases not matched to a gene. CDR1 and CDR2 from the germline V gene are LNHDA and SQIVND (reference sequence). In DNA form, the CDR3 reads TGTGCCAGTAGAAGACTAGCGGGGGGTACCACAGATACGCAGTATTTT. Residues: CASRRLAGGTTDTQYF.

The sample holds many counts of this clonotype. The gene calls are TRBV7-9 and TRBJ2-2; D gene ambiguous. There are 13 residues in the CDR3. Looked up from germline, CDR1 is SEHNR and CDR2 is FQNEAQ (reference sequence). Trimming pared 5 bases from V and 7 bases from J, leaving 11 bases between. Here the CDR3 reads CASSLGLNGELFF. In DNA form, the CDR3 reads TGTGCCAGCAGCCTAGGATTGAACGGGGAGCTGTTTTTT.

This clonotype has at least ten counts. V is TRBV7-9 and J is TRBJ2-5; D not resolved. V was pared by 1 base and J by 0 bases, with 3 bases between. The germline gives CDR1 SEHNR, CDR2 FQNEAQ (reference sequence). The CDR3 spans 13 residues. This CDR3 reads CASSLEDQETQYF. CDR3 nucleotides: TGTGCCAGCAGCTTAGAAGACCAAGAGACCCAGTACTTC.